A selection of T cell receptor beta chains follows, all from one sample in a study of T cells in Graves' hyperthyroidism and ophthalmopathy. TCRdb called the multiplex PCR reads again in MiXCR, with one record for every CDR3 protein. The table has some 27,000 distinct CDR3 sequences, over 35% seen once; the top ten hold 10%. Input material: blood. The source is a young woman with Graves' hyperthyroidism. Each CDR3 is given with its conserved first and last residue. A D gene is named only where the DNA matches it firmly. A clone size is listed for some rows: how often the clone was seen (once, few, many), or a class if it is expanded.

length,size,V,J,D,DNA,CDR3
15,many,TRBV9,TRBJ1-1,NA,TGTGCCAGCAGCGCCCCGGACGGAATGAACACTGAAGCTTTCTTT,CASSAPDGMNTEAFF
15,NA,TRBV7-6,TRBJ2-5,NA,TGTGCCAGCAGCTCTCGGCAGGGAACCAATCAGCCCCAGTACTTC,CASSSRQGTNQPQYF
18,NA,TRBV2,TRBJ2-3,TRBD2,TGTGCCAGCAGTGAACGGGGGACTAGTTGGTCTAGCACAGATACGCAGTATTTT,CASSERGTSWSSTDTQYF
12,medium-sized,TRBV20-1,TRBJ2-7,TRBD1,TGCAGTGCGACCGACAGGGTCTACGAGCAGTACTTC,CSATDRVYEQYF
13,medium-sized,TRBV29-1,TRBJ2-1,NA,TGCAGCGGCAGGCGTTTCTTGTACAATGAGCAGTTCTTC,CSGRRFLYNEQFF
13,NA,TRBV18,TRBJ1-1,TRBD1,TGTGCCAGCTCACCCGACAGGGGAGATGAAGCTTTCTTT,CASSPDRGDEAFF
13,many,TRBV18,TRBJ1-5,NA,TGTGCCAGCTCGGCCGGGAGCAATCAGCCCCAGCATTTT,CASSAGSNQPQHF
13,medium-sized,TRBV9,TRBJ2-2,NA,TGTGCCAGCAGCGTAGCCATGAGGGGGGAGCTGTTTTTT,CASSVAMRGELFF
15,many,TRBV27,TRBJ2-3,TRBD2,TGTGCCAGCAACCCTAGCGGGATGGGCACAGATACGCAGTATTTT,CASNPSGMGTDTQYF
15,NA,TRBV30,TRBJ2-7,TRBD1,TGTGCCTGGAGTCGGGGACAGGGAAGGACCTACGAGCAGTACTTC,CAWSRGQGRTYEQYF
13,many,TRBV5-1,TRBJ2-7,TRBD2,TGCGCCAGCAGCATGGGGGGGGCCTACGAGCAGTACTTC,CASSMGGAYEQYF
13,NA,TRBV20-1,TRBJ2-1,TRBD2,TGCAGTGCCCCTAGCGGGAACACAGATACGCAGTTCTTC,CSAPSGNTDTQFF
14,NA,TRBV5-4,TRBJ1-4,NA,TGTGTCAGCAGCTTATGGCAGGGGTTGGAAAAACTGTTTTTT,CVSSLWQGLEKLFF
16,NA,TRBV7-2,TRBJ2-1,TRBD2,TGTGCCAGCAGCTTAGGGGGACTAGCGGACTACAATGAGCAGTTCTTC,CASSLGGLADYNEQFF
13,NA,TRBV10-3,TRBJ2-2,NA,TGTGCCATCAGGGTGTCGAACACCGGGGAGCTGTTTTTT,CAIRVSNTGELFF
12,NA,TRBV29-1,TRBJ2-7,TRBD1,TGCAGCGTCGGGACAGGGGTGGACGAGCAGTACTTC,CSVGTGVDEQYF
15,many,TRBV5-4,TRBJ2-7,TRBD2,TGTGCCAGCAGCCCGGGGGGCGGGAGGGCATACGAGCAGTACTTC,CASSPGGGRAYEQYF
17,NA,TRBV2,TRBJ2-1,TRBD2,TGTGCCAGCAGCTCCAGAAGCCAGGGACTAGCAACCAATGAGCAGTTCTTC,CASSSRSQGLATNEQFF
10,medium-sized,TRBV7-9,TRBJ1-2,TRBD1,TGTCATCACAGGGGAACAGGCTACACCTTC,CHHRGTGYTF
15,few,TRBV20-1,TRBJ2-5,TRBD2,TGCAGTGCCCTAGGACTAGCGGGAAGCGGAGAGACCCAGTACTTC,CSALGLAGSGETQYF
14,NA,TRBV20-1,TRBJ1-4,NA,TGCAGTGCTAGGGACTCTCACCCCAATGAAAAACTGTTTTTT,CSARDSHPNEKLFF
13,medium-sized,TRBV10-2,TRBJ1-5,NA,TGCGCCACATCCAGGGGCACGGATCAGCCCCAGCATTTT,CATSRGTDQPQHF
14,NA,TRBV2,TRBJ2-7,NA,TGTGCCAGCGCCTTAACCAGGGGTAGTTGGCCCCAGTACTTC,CASALTRGSWPQYF
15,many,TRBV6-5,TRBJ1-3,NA,TGTGCCAGCAGTTACTCGATTGGCCCGGGAAACACCATATATTTT,CASSYSIGPGNTIYF
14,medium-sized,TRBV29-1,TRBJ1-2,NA,TGCAGCGTTGAAGTTGGCAGGGGTCTTGGTGGCTACACCTTC,CSVEVGRGLGGYTF
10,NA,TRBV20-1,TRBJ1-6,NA,TGCAGTGCTAGTATTTCGCCCCTCCTCTTT,CSASISPLLF
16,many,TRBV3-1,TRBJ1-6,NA,TGTGCCAGCAGCCAAGGGACAGCGGGGGATTTTTCACCCCTCCACTTT,CASSQGTAGDFSPLHF
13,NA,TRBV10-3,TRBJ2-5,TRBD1,TGTGCCATCAGTCTACAGGGGGGCGAGACCCAGTACTTC,CAISLQGGETQYF
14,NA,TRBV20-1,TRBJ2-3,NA,TGCAGTGCCCCCCTAGCGCCTAGCACAGATACGCAGTATTTT,CSAPLAPSTDTQYF
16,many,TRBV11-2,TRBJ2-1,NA,TGTGCCAGCACCGAAGCGGGAAGGGGGGGGTACAATGAGCAGTTCTTC,CASTEAGRGGYNEQFF
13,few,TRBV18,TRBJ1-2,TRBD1,TGTGCCAGCTCATCCAGGGGGGCCTATGGCTACACCTTC,CASSSRGAYGYTF
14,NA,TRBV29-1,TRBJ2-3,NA,TGCAGCGTTGACAAGGATACTGGTTACAATGAGCAGTATTTT,CSVDKDTGYNEQYF
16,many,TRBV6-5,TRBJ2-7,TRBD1,TGTGCCAGCAGGCGCAAACCGGGACAGGGGTTCGACGAGCAGTACTTC,CASRRKPGQGFDEQYF
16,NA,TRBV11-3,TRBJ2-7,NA,TGTGCCAGCAGCCATTTAAGGACGGAAATTCGCTACGAGCAGTACTTC,CASSHLRTEIRYEQYF
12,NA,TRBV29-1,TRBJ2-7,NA,TGCAGCGTAGGCTCAGGGCACTACGAGCAGTACTTC,CSVGSGHYEQYF
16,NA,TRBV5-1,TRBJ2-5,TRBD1,TGCGCCAGCAGCTTCCAATGGACAGGGGCCAAAGAGACCCAGTACTTC,CASSFQWTGAKETQYF
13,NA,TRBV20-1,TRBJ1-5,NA,TGCAGTGCTAGAGATGCAGGGAGACAGACCCAGCATTTT,CSARDAGRQTQHF
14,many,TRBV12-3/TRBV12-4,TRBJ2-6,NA,TGTGCCAGCAGACAGTCGTCTGGGGCCAACGTCCTGACTTTC,CASRQSSGANVLTF
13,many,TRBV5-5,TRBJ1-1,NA,TGTGCCAGCAGCTTGGGGGAGGGCACTGAAGCTTTCTTT,CASSLGEGTEAFF
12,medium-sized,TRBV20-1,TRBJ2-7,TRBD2,TGCAGTGCCGGGAGGCCCAATGGCGAGCAGTACTTC,CSAGRPNGEQYF
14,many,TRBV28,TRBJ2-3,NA,TGTGCCAGCAGTCAAGGGGGATTCACAGATACGCAGTATTTT,CASSQGGFTDTQYF
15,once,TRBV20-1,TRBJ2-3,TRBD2,TGCAGTGCTAGAGTATTGGGACTAGGGGTCGATACGCAGTATTTT,CSARVLGLGVDTQYF
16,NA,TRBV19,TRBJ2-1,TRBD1,TGTGCCAGTAGTATAGCAGGGACAGGGACGTACAATGAGCAGTTCTTC,CASSIAGTGTYNEQFF
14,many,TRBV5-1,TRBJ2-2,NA,TGCGCCAGCAGCCGGGACGGCAACACCGGGGAGCTGTTTTTT,CASSRDGNTGELFF
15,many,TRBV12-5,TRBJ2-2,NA,TGTGCTAGTGCGCAGGGAAGGGTTGAGGCCGGGGAGCTGTTTTTT,CASAQGRVEAGELFF
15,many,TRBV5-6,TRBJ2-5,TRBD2,TGTGCCAGCAGCTTAATAGCGGGAGGTGGGGAGACCCAGTACTTC,CASSLIAGGGETQYF
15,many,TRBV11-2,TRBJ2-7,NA,TGTGCCAGCAGCTTAGAGCTACTAGAGCACTACGAGCAGTACTTC,CASSLELLEHYEQYF
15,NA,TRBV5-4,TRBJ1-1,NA,TGTGCCAGCAACGCCCAGGGAGGGCGGAACACGGAAGCTTCCTTT,CASNAQGGRNTEASF
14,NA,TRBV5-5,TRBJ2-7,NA,TGTGCCAGCAGCTTGGTACGGGGAGTGGGGGAGCAGTACTTC,CASSLVRGVGEQYF
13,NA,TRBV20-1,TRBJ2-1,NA,TGCAGTGCGGAGGGACAGAGGGACACTGAGCAGTTCTTC,CSAEGQRDTEQFF
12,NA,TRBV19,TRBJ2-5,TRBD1,TGTGCCAGCTACGACAGGGAGGAGACCCAGTACTTC,CASYDREETQYF
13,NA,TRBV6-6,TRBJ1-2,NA,TGTGCCAGCAGTTCAGGTCCTAACCATGGCTACACCTTC,CASSSGPNHGYTF
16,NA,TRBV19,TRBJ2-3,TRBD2,TGTGCCAGTAGTGGAGAGGGACTAGCGGGCACAGATACGCAGTATTTT,CASSGEGLAGTDTQYF
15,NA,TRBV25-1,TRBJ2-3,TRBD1,TGTGCCAGCAGTGGACAGGGGGCGGGTACAGATACGCAGTATTTT,CASSGQGAGTDTQYF
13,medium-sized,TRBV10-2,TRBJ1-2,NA,TGCGCCAGCAGTCCTACAGCCAACTATGGCTACACCTTC,CASSPTANYGYTF
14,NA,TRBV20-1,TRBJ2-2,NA,TGCAGTGCTATAGGACCCGTCAACACCGGGGAGCTGTTTTTT,CSAIGPVNTGELFF
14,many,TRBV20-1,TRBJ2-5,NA,TGCAGTGCTCCTCGGACAGGTGGGGGGGAGACCCAGTACTTC,CSAPRTGGGETQYF
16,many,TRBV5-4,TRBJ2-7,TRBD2,TGTGCCAGCAGCCTCGGGAGGGCCAACCTAATGGACGAGCAGTACTTC,CASSLGRANLMDEQYF
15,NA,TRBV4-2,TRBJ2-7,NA,TGTGCCAGCAGCCAAGGTCTAGGCAGGGCCTACGAGCAGTACTTC,CASSQGLGRAYEQYF
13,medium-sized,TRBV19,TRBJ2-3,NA,TGTGCCAGTAGTATAGTAGGCGCAGATACGCAGTATTTT,CASSIVGADTQYF